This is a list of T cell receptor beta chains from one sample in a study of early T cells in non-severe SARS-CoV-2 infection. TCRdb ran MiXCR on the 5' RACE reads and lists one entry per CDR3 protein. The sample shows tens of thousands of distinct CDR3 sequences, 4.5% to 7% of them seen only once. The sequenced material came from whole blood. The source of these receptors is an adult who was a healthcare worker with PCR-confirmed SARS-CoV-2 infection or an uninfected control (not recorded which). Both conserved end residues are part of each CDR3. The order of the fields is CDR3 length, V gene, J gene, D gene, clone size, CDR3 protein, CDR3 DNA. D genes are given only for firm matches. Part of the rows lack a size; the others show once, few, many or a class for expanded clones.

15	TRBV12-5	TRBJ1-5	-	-	CASGLVVGGNQPQHF	TGTGCTAGTGGTTTGGTAGTGGGCGGCAATCAGCCCCAGCATTTT
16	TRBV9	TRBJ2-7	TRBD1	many	CASSPPGQGGPYEQYF	TGTGCCAGCAGCCCCCCGGGACAGGGAGGGCCCTACGAGCAGTACTTC
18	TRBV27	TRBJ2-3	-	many	CASSLSSPRGLSTDTQYF	TGTGCCAGCAGTTTATCCTCACCCAGGGGCCTGAGCACAGATACGCAGTATTTT
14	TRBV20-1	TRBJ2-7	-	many	CSAQKGGRFHEQYF	TGCAGTGCTCAAAAGGGGGGGAGGTTCCACGAGCAGTACTTC
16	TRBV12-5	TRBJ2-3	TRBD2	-	CASTYRASGDTDTQYF	TGTGCTAGTACCTATCGGGCTAGCGGGGACACAGATACGCAGTATTTT
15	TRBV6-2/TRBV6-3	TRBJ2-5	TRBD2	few	CASSVTTSGSETQYF	TGTGCCAGCAGTGTTACGACTAGCGGGTCTGAGACCCAGTACTTC
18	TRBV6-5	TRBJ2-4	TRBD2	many	CASRRSGTSGRESNIQYF	TGTGCCAGCAGGCGCTCCGGGACTAGCGGGAGGGAGTCGAACATTCAGTACTTC
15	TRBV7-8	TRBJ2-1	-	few	CASSRGLSSYNEQFF	TGTGCCAGCAGCAGGGGCCTTAGCTCCTACAATGAGCAGTTCTTC
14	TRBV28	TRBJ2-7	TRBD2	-	CASAGVLISYEQYF	TGTGCCAGCGCGGGGGTCCTGATCTCCTACGAGCAGTACTTC
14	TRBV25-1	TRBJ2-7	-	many	CASSPPGGRYEQYF	TGTGCCAGCAGTCCCCCAGGAGGGAGGTACGAGCAGTACTTC
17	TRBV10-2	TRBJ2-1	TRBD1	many	CASSEGLGGQGRDEQFF	TGCGCCAGCAGTGAGGGACTCGGGGGACAGGGAAGGGATGAGCAGTTCTTC
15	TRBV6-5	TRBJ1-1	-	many	CASSLLRGMNTEAFF	TGTGCCAGCAGCCTGCTCAGGGGAATGAACACTGAAGCTTTCTTT
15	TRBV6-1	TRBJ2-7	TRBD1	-	CASTIPGQIRNEQYF	TGTGCCAGCACCATCCCGGGACAGATTCGGAACGAGCAGTACTTC
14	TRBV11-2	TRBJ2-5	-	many	CASSLFVVAETQYF	TGTGCCAGCAGCTTATTTGTGGTCGCGGAGACCCAGTACTTC
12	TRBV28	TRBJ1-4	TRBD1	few	CASGTGREKLFF	TGTGCCAGCGGGACAGGGCGTGAAAAACTGTTTTTT
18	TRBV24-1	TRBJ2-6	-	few	CATSDRTESSSGANVLTF	TGTGCCACCAGTGACCGGACAGAGTCCTCTTCTGGGGCCAACGTCCTGACTTTC
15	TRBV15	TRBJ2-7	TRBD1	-	CATSRDPGQSYEQYF	TGTGCCACCAGCAGAGACCCGGGACAGTCCTACGAGCAGTACTTC
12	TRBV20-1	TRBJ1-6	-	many	CSARVGNSPLHF	TGCAGTGCTAGGGTGGGGAATTCACCCCTCCACTTT
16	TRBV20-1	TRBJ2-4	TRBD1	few	CSAARDRILAKNIQYF	TGCAGTGCTGCCCGGGACAGAATTCTAGCCAAAAACATTCAGTACTTC
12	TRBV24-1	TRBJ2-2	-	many	CAIKSWSGELFF	TGTGCCATCAAGAGTTGGTCCGGGGAGCTGTTTTTT
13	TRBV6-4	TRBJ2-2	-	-	CASSDSSTGELFF	TGTGCCAGCAGTGACTCTAGCACCGGGGAGCTGTTTTTT
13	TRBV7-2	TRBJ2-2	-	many	CASTLLDTGELFF	TGTGCCAGCACCCTACTGGACACCGGGGAGCTGTTTTTT
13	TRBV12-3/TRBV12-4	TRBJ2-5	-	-	CASSLGVPETQYF	TGTGCCAGCAGTTTAGGAGTCCCAGAGACCCAGTACTTC
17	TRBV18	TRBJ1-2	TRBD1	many	CASSPPSLGRGGKGYTF	TGTGCCAGCTCACCACCCTCCCTGGGACGAGGGGGCAAGGGCTACACCTTC
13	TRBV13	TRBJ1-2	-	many	CASSSARVYGYTF	TGTGCCAGCAGCTCCGCCAGGGTCTATGGCTACACCTTC
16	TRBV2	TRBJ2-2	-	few	CASSESPDRNTGELFF	TGTGCCAGCAGTGAATCCCCGGACAGAAACACCGGGGAGCTGTTTTTT
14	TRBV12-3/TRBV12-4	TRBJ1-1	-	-	CASSPDRRWTEAFF	TGTGCCAGCAGCCCAGACAGGAGGTGGACTGAAGCTTTCTTT
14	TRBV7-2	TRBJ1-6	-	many	CASSYDLYNSPLHF	TGTGCCAGCAGCTACGACCTTTATAATTCACCCCTCCACTTT
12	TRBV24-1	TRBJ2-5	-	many	CATSDLRETQYF	TGTGCCACCAGTGATTTGCGAGAGACCCAGTACTTC
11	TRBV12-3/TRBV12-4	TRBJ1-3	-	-	CASDNGNTIYF	TGTGCCAGCGATAATGGAAACACCATATATTTT
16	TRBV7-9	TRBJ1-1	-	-	CASSLGAGRVNTEAFF	TGTGCCAGCAGCTTAGGAGCAGGGCGGGTGAACACTGAAGCTTTCTTT
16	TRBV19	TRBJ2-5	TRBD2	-	CASSPRLSGGQETQYF	TGTGCCAGTAGTCCGAGACTTAGCGGGGGGCAAGAGACCCAGTACTTC
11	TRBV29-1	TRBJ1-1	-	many	CSVDRRPEAFF	TGCAGCGTTGACCGCCGGCCAGAAGCTTTCTTT
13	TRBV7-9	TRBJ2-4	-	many	CATHLVAKNIQYF	TGTGCCACCCACCTTGTAGCCAAAAACATTCAGTACTTC
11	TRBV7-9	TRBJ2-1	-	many	CASSLGSEQFF	TGTGCCAGCAGCTTAGGAAGTGAGCAGTTCTTC
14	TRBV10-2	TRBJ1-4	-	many	CASSESRGSEKLFF	TGCGCCAGCAGTGAGTCGAGGGGCAGTGAAAAACTGTTTTTT
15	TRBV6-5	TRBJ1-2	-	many	CASSYSAGGGHGYTF	TGTGCCAGCAGTTACTCCGCAGGTGGGGGGCATGGCTACACCTTC
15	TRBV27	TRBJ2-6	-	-	CASSSTSLGANVLTF	TGTGCCAGCAGTTCTACAAGTTTAGGGGCCAACGTCCTGACTTTC
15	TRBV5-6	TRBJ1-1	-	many	CASSFSPVLNTEAFF	TGTGCCAGCAGCTTTTCACCTGTATTGAACACTGAAGCTTTCTTT
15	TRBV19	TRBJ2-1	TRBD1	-	CASSLRTGFDNEQFF	TGTGCCAGTAGTCTCCGGACAGGGTTTGACAATGAGCAGTTCTTC
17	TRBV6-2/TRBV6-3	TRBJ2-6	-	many	CASSYLVGGSGANVLTF	TGTGCCAGCAGTTACTTGGTCGGGGGCTCTGGGGCCAACGTCCTGACTTTC